The 17 T cell receptor beta chains given below trace back to one sample, sequenced in a study of post-analysis software for immune sequencing data. Regarding the study as a whole: TRBV5-6, TRBV5-1 and TRBV20-1 belonged to a set of about 5 TRBV segments that were more frequent in patients than controls.

Their target antigens are unknown. The TCR beta cDNA libraries contained unique molecular identifiers. TCRdb passed the PCR reads through MiXCR, listing each CDR3 protein once. The table shows around 770,000 distinct CDR3 sequences, with around 46% occurring only once. The sample comprised blood. The origin of the receptors is a girl aged 10-17 years with multiple sclerosis.

V and J are TRBV13 and TRBJ2-7; TRBD1 might be the D (6 bases). CDR3 size: 17 residues. Germline assignment: CDR1 PRHDT and CDR2 FYEKMQ (reference sequence). V was shortened by 5 bases and J by 1 base, with 21 bases between the two germline ends. CDR3 sequence: CASSPRDTGAPSYEQYF. The CDR3 DNA follows: TGTGCCAGCAGCCCCCGGGACACGGGTGCTCCATCCTACGAGCAGTACTTC.

The chain is built from TRBV20-1 and TRBJ1-2, with D maybe TRBD1 (6 bases). CDR1 DFQATT and CDR2 SNEGSKA come from the germline V gene (reference sequence). The CDR3 runs to 17 residues. V shed 0 bases and J shed 2 bases, with 19 bases lying between them. CDR3 loop: CSARDRGLTGKNYGYTF. The CDR3 DNA reads as TGCAGTGCTAGAGATCGTGGGCTGACAGGAAAAAACTATGGCTACACCTTC.

The chain recombines TRBV20-1 with TRBJ2-3; D is possibly TRBD2 (6 bases). CDR1 is DFQATT, CDR2 SNEGSKA, per germline (reference sequence). There are 16 residues in the CDR3. Trimming took 0 bases from V and 4 from J, leaving 17 bases between them. The CDR3 spells CSARDPRAGRADTQYF. In nucleotides, the CDR3 is TGCAGTGCTAGAGATCCCCGGGCGGGAAGAGCAGATACGCAGTATTTT.

This clonotype was detected only a few times. The V gene is TRBV7-6, the J gene TRBJ2-3; D might be TRBD2 (5 bases). The CDR3 loop spans 16 amino acids. Germline CDR1 SGHVS, CDR2 FNYEAQ. Trimming cost V 1 base and J 2 bases, with 13 bases left between them. CDR3 in amino acids: CASSLGSGSNTDTQYF. The CDR3 nucleotides are TGTGCCAGCAGCTTAGGGAGCGGATCAAACACAGATACGCAGTATTTT.

This clonotype was seen more than once but under ten times. The rearrangement links TRBV10-3 to TRBJ2-7; D gene uncertain. V was cut by 3 bases and J by 3 bases, with 9 bases left in between. Per germline, CDR1 ENHRY and CDR2 SYGVKD. This CDR3 spans 13 amino acids. CDR3: CAISDGRGYEQYF. The CDR3 nucleotides are TGTGCCATCAGTGACGGCAGAGGCTACGAGCAGTACTTC.

The chain is built from TRBV5-1 and TRBJ2-4; a weak D match, TRBD1 (6 bases). The CDR3 contains 17 residues. Trimming took 0 bases from V and 1 from J, leaving 14 bases between them. Germline CDR1 and CDR2: SGHRS and YFSETQ. CDR3 loop: CASSLEWGRGAKNIQYF. DNA of the CDR3: TGCGCCAGCAGCTTGGAATGGGGGCGTGGGGCCAAAAACATTCAGTACTTC. Full variable domain (missing parts from reference TRBV5-1 and TRBJ2-4): KAGVTQTPRYLIKTRGQQVTLSCSPISGHRSVSWYQQTPGQGLQFLFEYFSETQRNKGNFPGRFSGRQFSNSRSEMNVSTLELGDSALYLCASSLEWGRGAKNIQYFGAGTRLSVL.

In regard to this clonotype: The junction shows a germline mismatch at one end, possibly a read error. The chain combines TRBV7-7 with TRBJ2-7; TRBD2 aligns across 9 bases. Germline V gene sequence: CDR1 SSHAT, CDR2 FNYEAQ (reference sequence). The CDR3 is made up of 13 amino acids. The CDR3 DNA reads as TGTGCTAGCAGCCCCTGGACTAGCGCCGAGCAGTACTTC. This encodes CASSPWTSAEQYF.

The CDR3, as DNA: TGCGCCAGCAGCTCGGGACAAAACTCTTACAATGAGCAGTTCTTC. Translating gives CASSSGQNSYNEQFF. The J gene is TRBJ2-1, the V gene TRBV5-1; TRBD1 is a possible D gene (6 bases). The CDR3 is 15 amino acids. CDR1 is SGHRS, CDR2 YFSETQ, per germline. Deletions cut 3 bases from V and 4 bases from J, with 14 bases between.

This chain connects TRBV7-9 to TRBJ2-1; unclear D gene. CDR1 SEHNR and CDR2 FQNEAQ come from the germline V gene (reference sequence). This CDR3 has 12 amino acids. With 5 bases removed from V and 10 bases from J, the gap between germline ends came to 12 bases. CDR3 in DNA: TGTGCCAGCAGCACCAAGTCCTACGAGCAGTTCTTC. It yields the protein CASSTKSYEQFF.

The V and J genes are TRBV9 and TRBJ2-3; D gene unclear. Germline loops: CDR1 SGDLS, CDR2 YYNGEE. Between the trimmed V and J ends, which lost 0 bases and 4 bases, there was a span of 12 bases. The CDR3 runs 15 residues. CDR3 sequence: CASSVGTTSADTQYF. The CDR3, as DNA: TGTGCCAGCAGCGTAGGTACAACGAGCGCAGATACGCAGTATTTT. Full variable domain (rest looked up from reference TRBV9 and TRBJ2-3): DSGVTQTPKHLITATGQRVTLRCSPRSGDLSVYWYQQSLDQGLQFLIQYYNGEERAKGNILERFSAQQFPDLHSELNLSSLELGDSALYFCASSVGTTSADTQYFGPGTRLTVL.

V and J are TRBV11-1 and TRBJ2-1; no firm D call. Germline V CDR1 and CDR2: SGHAT, FQDESV (reference sequence). The CDR3 has 14 amino acids. V was cut by 8 bases and J by 2 bases, with 13 bases left in between. CDR3 coding DNA: TGTGCCAGCGGTACATCCAGCGCCTACAATGAGCAGTTCTTC. Its translation: CASGTSSAYNEQFF.

This rearrangement joins TRBV7-6 to TRBJ1-1, with D possibly matching TRBD1 (6 bases). V was clipped by 4 bases and J by 13 bases, with 19 bases between them. Germline V lookup: CDR1 SGHVS, CDR2 FNYEAQ. The CDR3 covers 13 residues. In nucleotides, the CDR3 is TGTGCCAGCAGCTCAGACCTCAGGGGAACTGTTTTCTTT. Translation gives CASSSDLRGTVFF.

V is TRBV3-1 and J is TRBJ2-1; 12 bases align to TRBD2. CDR3 length: 17 amino acids. V lost 2 bases to trimming and J lost 5 bases; unmatched junction nucleotides: 7. Looked up from germline, CDR1 is LGHDT and CDR2 is YNNKEL (reference sequence). The CDR3 coding sequence is TGTGCCAGCAGCCAAAGACGAGCTAGCGGGAGGGACAATGAGCAGTTCTTC. Its protein product is CASSQRRASGRDNEQFF.

This chain uses TRBV20-1 with TRBJ2-7; the match to TRBD2 covers 10 bases. The ends lost 0 bases at V and 3 bases at J; junction bases unmatched: 2. This CDR3 spans 14 amino acids. Germline lookup yields CDR1 DFQATT and CDR2 SNEGSKA (reference sequence). CDR3 region: CSARDGTSDYEQYF. CDR3 sequence (DNA): TGCAGTGCTAGAGATGGGACTAGCGACTACGAGCAGTACTTC.

V is TRBV5-1 and J is TRBJ1-1; D is perhaps TRBD1 (5 bases). V dropped 1 base and J dropped 5 bases, with 21 bases sitting between them. Germline V gives CDR1 SGHRS, CDR2 YFSETQ. The CDR3 is 17 residues long. CDR3 protein: CASSLKGSGDDGTEAFF. For the CDR3, the DNA is TGCGCCAGCAGCTTGAAGGGGAGTGGGGACGATGGAACTGAAGCTTTCTTT.

This clonotype was seen repeatedly, ten times or more. The chain combines TRBV5-5 with TRBJ2-7; no clear D. With 3 bases removed from V and 6 bases from J, the gap between germline ends came to 7 bases. The germline V gene encodes CDR1 SGHKS and CDR2 YYEKEE (reference sequence). The CDR3 length is 11 residues. The CDR3 coding sequence is TGTGCCAGCAGCTCTGGGCTCGAGCAGTACTTC. It codes for CASSSGLEQYF.

The chain recombines TRBV27 with TRBJ1-2, with no clear D. The V gene lost 2 bases and the J gene lost 8 bases, with 12 bases spanning the gap. The CDR3 is 13 residues long. CDR1 MNHEY and CDR2 SMNVEV come from the germline V gene (reference sequence). The CDR3 DNA reads TGTGCCAGCAGTTTAGGTTTCGGGAGGGGCTACACCTTC. This encodes CASSLGFGRGYTF.